The T cell receptor (beta chain) described here comes from a study of T cells after yellow fever vaccination. Ten or more counts support this clonotype. TCRdb passed the 5' RACE reads through MiXCR, listing each CDR3 protein once. The sample yields some 250,000 distinct CDR3 sequences, 3.6% seen once. Trimming took 2 bases from V and 1 from J; bases not matched to a gene: 2. This CDR3 has 15 amino acids. Germline lookup yields CDR1 SGHRS and CDR2 YFSETQ. The material sequenced was PBMCs, taken 15 days after the yellow fever booster vaccination. The chain is built from TRBV5-1 and TRBJ2-3, with 9 positions matching TRBD1. The origin of this receptor is a man between 18 and 29 years old who received the YFV17D yellow fever vaccine. The CDR3 DNA reads TGCGCCAGCAGCTTAAGGGACAGGGGCACAGATACGCAGTATTTT. Translating it yields CASSLRDRGTDTQYF.